Shown below are 14 T cell receptor beta chains from a single sample sequenced in a study of PD-1 blockade in classical Hodgkin lymphoma (dated by TCRdb to 2020 to 2022). The time point label of this sample denotes: cycle 1 day 1 (C1D1), immediately before nivolumab initiation. Relapse after autologous stem cell transplantation had occurred in all trial patients, and cohorts A, B and C were distinguished by prior brentuximab vedotin exposure. Library method: the immunoSEQ multiplex PCR assay. TCRdb limited this immuneACCESS table to in-frame rearrangements with V and J called. A share of clones is missing; checked studies link under half to unresolved V genes, and the rest is unexplained. The sample table shows over 35,000 clones, and around 86% are seen once. The top ten constitute approximately 8.8% of the sample. Material: peripheral blood mononuclear cells (PBMCs), obtained at baseline. These receptors were taken from a human donor with classical Hodgkin lymphoma.

This clone was counted between two and nine times. J is TRBJ1-5 and V is TRBV4-1; 10 positions agree with TRBD1. The germline V gene encodes CDR1 MGHRA and CDR2 YSYEKL. CDR3 length equals 19 residues. After removal of 5 bases from V and 0 bases from J, the junction contained 13 bases not matched to a gene. The CDR3 DNA sequence: TGCGCCAGCAGCGATACGGGACAGGGGATGAGATATAGCAATCAGCCCCAGCATTTT. Residues: CASSDTGQGMRYSNQPQHF.

The rearrangement links TRBV7-3 to TRBJ2-7, with TRBD2 matching over 11 bases. Germline CDR1 SGHTA, CDR2 FQGTGA. With 2 bases clipped from V and 5 bases from J, the junction kept 11 bases outside the gene matches. This CDR3 contains 17 residues. DNA of the CDR3: TGTGCCAGCAGCTTACGTAACCCAACTAGCGGGAGAAACGAGCAGTACTTC. It codes for CASSLRNPTSGRNEQYF.

The genes are TRBV19 and TRBJ2-7; D gene ambiguous. Trimming shortened V by 4 bases and J by 7 bases, and 8 bases separated the two germline ends. Per the germline V gene, CDR1 is LNHDA and CDR2 is SQIVND (reference sequence). This CDR3 is built from 11 residues. CDR3: CASSKRGEQYF. The DNA of the CDR3 is TGTGCCAGTAGTAAACGAGGAGAGCAGTACTTC.

V and J are TRBV11-2 and TRBJ2-1; D gene ambiguous. The germline V gene has CDR1 SGHAT and CDR2 FQNNGV. The ends were cut back, 3 bases at V and 8 bases at J, with 5 bases in the middle. The CDR3 spans 11 residues. In nucleotides, the CDR3 is TGTGCCAGCAGCTTCCTAGATGAGCAGTTCTTC. Translated, it gives CASSFLDEQFF.

The rearrangement links TRBV6-5 to TRBJ1-1; D perhaps matches TRBD1 (5 bases). The CDR3 spans 15 residues. Germline V gives CDR1 MNHEY, CDR2 SVGAGI. The V and J ends lost 3 bases and 4 bases respectively, with 15 bases between them. In DNA form, the CDR3 reads TGTGCCAGCAGTTATGCAGGGAATTGGCTCACTGAAGCTTTCTTT. Its protein product is CASSYAGNWLTEAFF.

V and J are TRBV7-2 and TRBJ2-7; TRBD2 matches 8 bases. Per the germline V gene, CDR1 is SGHTA and CDR2 is FQGNSA. V gave up 2 bases and J gave up 2 bases; unmatched junction bases: 2. CDR3 length equals 14 residues. The CDR3 DNA sequence: TGTGCCAGCAGCTTAACTAGCGGAGCCTACGAGCAGTACTTC. Translated, it gives CASSLTSGAYEQYF.

This chain links TRBV5-8 with TRBJ2-7; D not resolved. Germline values: CDR1 SGHTS, CDR2 YDEGEE. V gave up 4 bases and J gave up 1 base, with 3 bases separating them. This CDR3 is 11 amino acids long. The CDR3 loop reads CASSISYEQYF. For the CDR3, the DNA is TGTGCCAGCAGCATATCCTACGAGCAGTACTTC.

V and J are TRBV20-1 and TRBJ1-1; 7 nucleotides agree with TRBD1. The CDR3 runs 11 residues. The germline gives CDR1 DFQATT, CDR2 SNEGSKA (reference sequence). Unmatched junction bases numbered 3, after V lost 5 bases and J lost 6 bases. CDR3 residues: CSAPTGPEAFF. For the CDR3, the DNA is TGCAGTGCTCCGACAGGGCCTGAAGCTTTCTTT.

This rearrangement joins TRBV2 to TRBJ1-5; D might be TRBD1 (6 bases). The V end was cut by 2 bases, the J end by 0 bases, with 11 bases between. The CDR3 consists of 16 residues. Germline lookup yields CDR1 SNHLY and CDR2 FYNNEI. The CDR3 DNA sequence: TGTGCCAGCAGTGAATCGGGACACTATAGCAATCAGCCCCAGCATTTT. Translating gives CASSESGHYSNQPQHF.

This clone was seen a single time. V gene TRBV7-3 combines with J gene TRBJ1-1; no clear D. Looked up from germline, CDR1 is SGHTA and CDR2 is FQGTGA. The V gene lost 0 bases and the J gene lost 5 bases, with 7 bases spanning the gap. The CDR3 sequence is 13 residues long. CDR3 in amino acids: CASSLTSRTEAFF. Written as DNA, the CDR3 is TGTGCCAGCAGCTTAACGAGCCGAACTGAAGCTTTCTTT.

The V call is TRBV7-8, the J call TRBJ2-7; TRBD2 matches 8 bases. V lost 2 bases and J lost 2; bases outside the gene matches: 11. Germline loops: CDR1 SGHVS, CDR2 FQNEAQ. The CDR3 contains 17 residues. CDR3 residues: CASSLRPSSGSTYEQYF. The CDR3 DNA is TGTGCCAGCAGCTTAAGACCCTCAAGCGGGAGCACCTACGAGCAGTACTTC. Filled out from reference TRBV7-8 and TRBJ2-7, the complete variable domain reads GAGVSQSPRYKVAKRGQDVALRCDPISGHVSLFWYQQALGQGPEFLTYFQNEAQLDKSGLPSDRFFAERPEGSVSTLKIQRTQQEDSAVYLCASSLRPSSGSTYEQYFGPGTRLTVT.

This clone appeared once. V is TRBV9 and J is TRBJ2-7; D not resolved. V shed 4 bases and J shed 3 bases, with 11 bases lying between them. Per the germline V gene, CDR1 is SGDLS and CDR2 is YYNGEE. CDR3 length equals 13 residues. CDR3 DNA sequence: TGTGCCAGCAGCATAGACACTTACTACGAGCAGTACTTC. This gives the protein CASSIDTYYEQYF.

The rearrangement uses TRBV21-1 and TRBJ1-2. TRBV21-1 is a pseudogene segment. This CDR3 has 12 amino acids. Here the CDR3 reads CASSKGGKGYTF. CDR3 DNA sequence: TGTGCCAGCAGCAAGGGAGGGAAAGGCTACACCTTC.

The chain is built from TRBV6-1 and TRBJ2-7, with TRBD1 identical over 10 bases. Germline V gene data show CDR1 as MNHNS and CDR2 as SASEGT. The CDR3 extends over 17 amino acids. The V and J ends lost 0 bases and 5 bases, in that order; junction bases with no gene match: 10. CDR3 amino acids: CASSEAGTGEVTDEQYF. Here the CDR3 DNA reads TGTGCCAGCAGTGAAGCGGGGACAGGGGAAGTTACGGACGAGCAGTACTTC.